This TCR beta chain came from a study of spatial heterogeneity in lung cancer. Whole-study results and caveats: Expanded intratumoral alpha and beta TCR counts tracked tumor mutation counts. Quantities of ubiquitous and regional expanded TCRs paralleled ubiquitous and regional nonsynonymous mutations, respectively.

Time point defined: sample taken at primary tumor resection. The CDR3 runs 14 residues. V shed 7 bases and J shed 7 bases, with 17 bases lying between them. The germline gives CDR1 LGHDT, CDR2 YNNKEL (reference sequence). Using its own MiXCR run on the 5' RACE reads, TCRdb lists one record per CDR3 protein. The sample carries over 140 distinct CDR3 sequences, 45% recorded once. Points on this clonotype: Its antigen is not known. The size of this beta chain means little, since it is a stray read in a library made for alpha chains.

The sample in question was lung tumor tissue, obtained at surgery. The clonotype originates from a male donor with early-stage non-small cell lung cancer. The chain carries TRBV3-1 and TRBJ2-1, with D unclear. Here the CDR3 DNA reads TGTGCCAGCACTCTATCCGTGCGAGGTAATGAGCAGTTCTTC. This translates into CASTLSVRGNEQFF.